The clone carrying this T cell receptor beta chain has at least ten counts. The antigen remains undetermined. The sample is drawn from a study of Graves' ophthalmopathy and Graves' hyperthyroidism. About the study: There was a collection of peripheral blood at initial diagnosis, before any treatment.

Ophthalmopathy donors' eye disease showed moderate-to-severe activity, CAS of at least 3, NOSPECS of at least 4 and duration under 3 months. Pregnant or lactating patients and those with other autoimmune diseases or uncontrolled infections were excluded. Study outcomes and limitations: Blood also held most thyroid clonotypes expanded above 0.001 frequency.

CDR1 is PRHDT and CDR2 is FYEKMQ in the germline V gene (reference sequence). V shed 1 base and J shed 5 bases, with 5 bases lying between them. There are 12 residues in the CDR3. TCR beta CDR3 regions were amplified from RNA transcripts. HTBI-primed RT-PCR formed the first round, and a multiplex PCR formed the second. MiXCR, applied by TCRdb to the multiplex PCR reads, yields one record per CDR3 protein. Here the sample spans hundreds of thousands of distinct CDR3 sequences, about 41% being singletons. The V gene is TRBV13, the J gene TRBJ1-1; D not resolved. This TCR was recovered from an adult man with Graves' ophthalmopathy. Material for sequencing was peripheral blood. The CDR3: CASSLARTEAFF. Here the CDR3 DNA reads TGTGCCAGCAGCTTAGCGCGGACTGAAGCTTTCTTT.